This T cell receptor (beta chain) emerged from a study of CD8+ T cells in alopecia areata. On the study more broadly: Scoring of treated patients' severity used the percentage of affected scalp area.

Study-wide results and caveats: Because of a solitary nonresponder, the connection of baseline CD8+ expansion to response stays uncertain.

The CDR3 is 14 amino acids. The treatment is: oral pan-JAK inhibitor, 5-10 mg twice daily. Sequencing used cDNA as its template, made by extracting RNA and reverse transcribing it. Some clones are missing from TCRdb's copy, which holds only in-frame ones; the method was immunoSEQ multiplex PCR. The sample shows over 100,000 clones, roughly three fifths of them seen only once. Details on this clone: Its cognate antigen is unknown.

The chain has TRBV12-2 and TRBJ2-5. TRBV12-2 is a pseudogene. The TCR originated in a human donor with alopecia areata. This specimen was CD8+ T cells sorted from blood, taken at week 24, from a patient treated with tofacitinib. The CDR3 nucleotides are TGTGCAAGTCGCTCACGCAGGGCGGGAGAGACCCAGTACTTC. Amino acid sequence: CASRSRRAGETQYF.